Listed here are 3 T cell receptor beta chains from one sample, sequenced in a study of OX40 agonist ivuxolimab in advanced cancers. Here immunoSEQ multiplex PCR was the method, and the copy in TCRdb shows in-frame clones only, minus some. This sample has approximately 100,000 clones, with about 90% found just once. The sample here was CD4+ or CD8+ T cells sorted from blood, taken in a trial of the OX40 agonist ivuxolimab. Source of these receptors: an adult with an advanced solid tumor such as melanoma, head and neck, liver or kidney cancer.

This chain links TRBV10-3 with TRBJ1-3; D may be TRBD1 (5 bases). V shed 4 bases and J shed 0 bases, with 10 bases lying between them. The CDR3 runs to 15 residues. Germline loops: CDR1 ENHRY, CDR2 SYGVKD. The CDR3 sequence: CAISGGDFSGNTIYF. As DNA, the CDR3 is TGTGCCATCAGTGGGGGGGATTTCTCTGGAAACACCATATATTTT.

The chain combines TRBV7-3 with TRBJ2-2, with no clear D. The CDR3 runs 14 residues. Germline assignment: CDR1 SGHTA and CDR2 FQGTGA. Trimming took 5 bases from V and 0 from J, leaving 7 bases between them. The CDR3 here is CASSPQPNTGELFF. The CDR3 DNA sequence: TGTGCCAGCAGCCCCCAACCGAACACCGGGGAGCTGTTTTTT.

DNA for the CDR3: TGTGCCAGCAGCTGGTTCTCAAATTCTAATGAGCAGTTCTTC. Translation: CASSWFSNSNEQFF. The V gene is TRBV11-2, the J gene TRBJ2-1; D remains unclear. V was clipped by 4 bases and J by 7 bases, with 14 bases between them. CDR1 and CDR2 (germline): SGHAT, FQNNGV. This CDR3 region has 14 residues. Variable domain in full (rest from reference TRBV11-2 and TRBJ2-1): EAGVAQSPRYKIIEKRQSVAFWCNPISGHATLYWYQQILGQGPKLLIQFQNNGVVDDSQLPKDRFSAERLKGVDSTLKIQPAKLEDSAVYLCASSWFSNSNEQFFGPGTRLTVL.